This TCR beta chain was captured in a study of T cell responses to AZD1222 COVID-19 vaccine. Findings of the study overall: Nearly half of spike-specific TCRs reportedly target variant regions that are unmutated in the B.1.351 and B.1.1.7 variants. Donors in the cohort were predominantly white British and more often female, and clonal diversity was possibly underestimated.

Comments on this clone: Its antigen is not known.

Produced via immunoSEQ multiplex PCR; TCRdb's table is partial and in-frame only. The sample records about 150,000 clones, 80% to 90% being singletons. This sequence originates from an adult who received the AZD1222 COVID-19 vaccine. Material: peripheral blood, obtained 28 days after the second AZD1222 dose.

As DNA, the CDR3 is TGTGCCAGCAGACCCCGGGACAGGAGACCCTACGAGCAGTACTTC. This encodes CASRPRDRRPYEQYF. This chain links TRBV2 with TRBJ2-7; 8 bases align to TRBD1. V shed 6 bases, J shed 2 bases, and the junction held 9 bases outside the gene matches. CDR1 and CDR2 (germline): SNHLY, FYNNEI. The CDR3 totals 15 residues.